Following are 12 T cell receptor beta chains from one sample sequenced in a study of T cell responses to AZD1222 COVID-19 vaccine. The data were produced by immunoSEQ multiplex PCR, yet TCRdb's version contains in-frame clones alone and is incomplete. The table has around 97,000 clones, about 90% seen once; the top ten hold about 5%. The specimen was peripheral blood, collected on day 0 of AZD1222 vaccination. These receptor sequences come from an adult in good health.

This chain joins TRBV5-4 and TRBJ2-2; maybe TRBD1 (5 bases). CDR3 length equals 13 residues. Trimming shortened V by 6 bases and J by 7 bases, and 13 bases separated the two germline ends. Germline lookup yields CDR1 SGHNT and CDR2 YYREEE (reference sequence). CDR3 loop: CASIQGLGGELFF. CDR3 DNA: TGTGCCAGCATCCAGGGATTAGGCGGGGAGCTGTTTTTT.

This rearrangement joins TRBV23-1 to TRBJ1-5, with D possibly being TRBD1 (6 bases). TRBV23-1 is an ORF for which the function is uncertain. There are 16 residues in the CDR3. Trimming removed 0 bases from V and 4 bases from J, with 13 bases in between. This CDR3 is CASSQSGDTENQPQHF. For the CDR3, the DNA is TGCGCCAGCAGTCAATCGGGGGACACCGAGAATCAGCCCCAGCATTTT.

This chain connects TRBV28 to TRBJ2-7; tentatively, D is TRBD1 or TRBD2 (6 bases each). V was pared by 3 bases and J by 6 bases, with 15 bases between. This CDR3 comprises 14 residues. Germline V gene data show CDR1 as MDHEN and CDR2 as SYDVKM. Written as DNA, the CDR3 is TGTGCCAGCAGTTTTCTTCCCAGGGGAGGCGAGCAGTACTTC. Translation: CASSFLPRGGEQYF.

This chain joins TRBV12-3 or TRBV12-4 and TRBJ1-2, with D unresolved. The CDR3 sequence is 13 residues long. Trimming stripped 7 bases from V and 1 base from J, with 10 bases between. The CDR3 DNA follows: TGTGCCAGCACCTTACAGAATAACTATGGCTACACCTTC. This sequence encodes CASTLQNNYGYTF.

The chain recombines TRBV24-1 with TRBJ2-2; TRBD2 might be the D (6 bases). This CDR3 region has 15 residues. In germline, CDR1 is KGHDR, CDR2 SFDVKD. The V gene lost 12 bases and the J gene lost 5 bases, with 21 bases spanning the gap. CDR3 loop: CAPWMGGSGTGELFF. DNA for the CDR3: TGTGCCCCCTGGATGGGGGGATCGGGAACCGGGGAGCTGTTTTTT.

This clone was counted only a few times. The chain is built from TRBV3-1 (or the pseudogene TRBV3-2) and TRBJ2-5; 9 nucleotides align to TRBD2. With 6 bases clipped from V and 1 base from J, the junction kept 3 bases outside the gene matches. This CDR3 comprises 14 residues. Germline CDR1 reads LGHDT; CDR2 reads YNNKEL (reference sequence). The CDR3 loop is CASSLAGVQETQYF. The CDR3, as DNA: TGTGCCAGCAGTTTAGCGGGGGTCCAAGAGACCCAGTACTTC.

CDR3 coding DNA: TGTGCCATCAGCCCCACAGGGGGCCTTGGAGAGACCCAGTACTTC. The encoded protein is CAISPTGGLGETQYF. The chain combines TRBV10-3 with TRBJ2-5; 9 bases match TRBD1. Germline V gene data show CDR1 as ENHRY and CDR2 as SYGVKD. The CDR3 sequence is 15 residues long. Trimming cost V 6 bases and J 4 bases; bases outside gene matches: 9.

V and J are TRBV7-2 and TRBJ2-2; 11 bases are shared with TRBD2. The junction had 3 bases not matched to a gene; V was cut back by 4 bases and J by 5 bases. This CDR3 is built from 15 residues. Germline V gene lookup returns CDR1 SGHTA and CDR2 FQGNSA. The CDR3, as DNA: TGTGCCAGCAGCTCTAGCGGGGGGCTGACCGGGGAGCTGTTTTTT. This sequence encodes CASSSSGGLTGELFF.

The chain uses TRBV6-5 and TRBJ2-1; D is ambiguous. The germline gives CDR1 MNHEY, CDR2 SVGAGI. The length of the CDR3 is 11 residues. Between the trimmed V and J ends, which lost 8 bases and 6 bases, there was a span of 8 bases. The CDR3 DNA follows: TGTGCCAGCGGCTACAGCAATGAGCAGTTCTTC. Translation gives CASGYSNEQFF.

This clone appeared once. The V and J genes are TRBV7-2 and TRBJ1-6, with 7 bases that match TRBD1. The CDR3 runs to 15 residues. Germline V gene lookup returns CDR1 SGHTA and CDR2 FQGNSA. V trimming: 6 bases; J trimming: 12 bases; junction bases outside the gene matches: 14. This CDR3 is CASSPLNRGGIPLHF. CDR3 bases: TGTGCCAGCAGTCCCCTTAACAGGGGAGGGATACCCCTCCACTTT.

The chain carries TRBV30 and TRBJ1-3, with 8 bases matching TRBD1. CDR1 is GTSNPN and CDR2 is SVGIG in the germline V gene (reference sequence). Trimming removed 5 bases from V and 2 bases from J; junction bases left unmatched: 2. The CDR3 consists of 13 residues. CDR3 sequence reads: CAWDRGTGNTIYF. The DNA of the CDR3 is TGTGCCTGGGACAGGGGTACTGGAAACACCATATATTTT.

This clone was recorded only once. This chain connects TRBV5-4 to TRBJ2-5; 14 positions match TRBD2. This CDR3 contains 18 residues. Germline V gene data show CDR1 as SGHNT and CDR2 as YYREEE (reference sequence). Germline trimming cut 5 bases from V and 0 bases from J; bases unmatched to any gene: 9. For the CDR3, the DNA is TGTGCCAGCAGTCCAGGGACTAGCGGGGGCGCGTACCAAGAGACCCAGTACTTC. It translates to CASSPGTSGGAYQETQYF.